This T cell receptor (beta chain) comes out of a study of blood T cell repertoires in COVID-19. Study overall: Material from acute and convalescent COVID-19 was sourced from the United States, Italy and Spain. PBMCs, B-cell-depleted T cells, or T cells provided the cDNA or gDNA that made up the material.

The CDR3 is 16 amino acids. V gave up 4 bases and J gave up 5 bases; unmatched junction bases: 8. Germline loops: CDR1 KGHDR, CDR2 SFDVKD. In the original workflow: Amplification of reference gene primers provided the estimated nucleated cell counts. Method: immunoSEQ multiplex PCR; TCRdb's copy keeps in-frame clones and lacks some. V and J calls and clone size follow that table, whereas D and trimming were derived from the DNA. This table has over 150,000 clones, over 75% appearing once. Input material: peripheral blood. The receptor's source is a woman aged 65 to 85 with acute or convalescent COVID-19. This sequence joins TRBV24-1 and TRBJ2-3; 10 nucleotides agree with TRBD1. The CDR3 sequence: CATSDPGQGFKDTQYF. CDR3 bases: TGTGCCACCAGTGACCCGGGACAGGGGTTCAAAGATACGCAGTATTTT.